This T cell receptor (beta chain) was captured in a study of blood T cell repertoires in COVID-19. At the level of the study: Sources were T cells, B-cell-depleted T cells, or PBMCs; the material itself was cDNA or gDNA.

This clone was seen only once. Germline lookup yields CDR1 MNHEY and CDR2 SVGAGI. The ends lost 6 bases at V and 2 bases at J; junction bases unmatched: 2. This CDR3 spans 13 amino acids. Clones were read by immunoSEQ multiplex PCR, and TCRdb kept only the in-frame ones, dropping some. Among 200,000 to 300,000 clones, over 70% were seen once, and the ten largest hold about 8%. This chain uses TRBV6-5 with TRBJ2-3; 7 bases agree with TRBD1. The material sequenced was peripheral blood. This sequence was found in a woman of 80 years or more with acute or convalescent COVID-19. The CDR3 DNA sequence: TGTGCCAGCAGGACAGGGAACACAGATACGCAGTATTTT. It is translated as CASRTGNTDTQYF.